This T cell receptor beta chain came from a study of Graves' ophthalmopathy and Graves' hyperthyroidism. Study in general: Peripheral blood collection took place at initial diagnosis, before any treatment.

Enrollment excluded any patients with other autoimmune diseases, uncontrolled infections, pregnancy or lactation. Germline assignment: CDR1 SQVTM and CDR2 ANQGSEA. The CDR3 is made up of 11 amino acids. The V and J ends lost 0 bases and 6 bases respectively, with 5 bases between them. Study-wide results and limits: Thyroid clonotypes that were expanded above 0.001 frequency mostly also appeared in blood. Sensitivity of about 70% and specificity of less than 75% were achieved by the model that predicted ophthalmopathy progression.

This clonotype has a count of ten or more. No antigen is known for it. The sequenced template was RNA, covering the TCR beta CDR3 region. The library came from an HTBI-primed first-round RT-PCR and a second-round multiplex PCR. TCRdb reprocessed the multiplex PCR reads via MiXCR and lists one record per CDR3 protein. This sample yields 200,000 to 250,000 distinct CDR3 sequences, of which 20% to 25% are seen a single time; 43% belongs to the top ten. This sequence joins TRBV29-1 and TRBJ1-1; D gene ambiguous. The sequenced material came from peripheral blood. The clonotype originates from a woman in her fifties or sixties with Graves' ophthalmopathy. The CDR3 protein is CSVEDQAEAFF. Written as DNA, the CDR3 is TGCAGCGTTGAAGATCAGGCTGAAGCTTTCTTT.